This T cell receptor beta chain was sequenced in a study of cytomegalovirus exposure and HLA in healthy donors. This PCR relied on a set of 60 Vbeta primers and 13 Jbeta primers. Using immunoSEQ multiplex PCR, the repertoire was profiled, and TCRdb retains in-frame clones only, with some absent. The table lists approximately 130,000 clones, roughly four fifths of them singletons. Germline loops: CDR1 DFQATT, CDR2 SNEGSKA (reference sequence). Trimming pared 6 bases from V and 6 bases from J, leaving 11 bases between. CDR3 length: 11 amino acids. This chain connects TRBV20-1 to TRBJ1-1; D is unresolved. Sequenced input: PBMCs. The sequence came from a man between 40 and 49 years old in good health and CMV-seronegative. DNA for the CDR3: TGCAGTGCCAGTCGGGTTCCTGAAGCTTTCTTT. It codes for CSASRVPEAFF.